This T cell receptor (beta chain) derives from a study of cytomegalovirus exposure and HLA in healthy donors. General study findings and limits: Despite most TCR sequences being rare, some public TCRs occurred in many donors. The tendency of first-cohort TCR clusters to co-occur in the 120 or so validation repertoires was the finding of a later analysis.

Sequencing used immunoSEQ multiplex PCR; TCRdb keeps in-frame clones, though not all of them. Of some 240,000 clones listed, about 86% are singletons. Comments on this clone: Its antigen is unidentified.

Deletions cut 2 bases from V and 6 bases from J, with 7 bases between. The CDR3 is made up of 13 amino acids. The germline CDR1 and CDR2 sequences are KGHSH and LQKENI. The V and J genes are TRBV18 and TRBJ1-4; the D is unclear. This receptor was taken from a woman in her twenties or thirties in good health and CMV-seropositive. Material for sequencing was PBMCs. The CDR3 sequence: CASSPSVDEKLFF. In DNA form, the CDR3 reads TGTGCCAGCTCACCAAGTGTAGATGAAAAACTGTTTTTT.